The rows below give T cell receptor beta chains drawn from one sample of a study of T cells after yellow fever vaccination. TCRdb re-derived calls from the 5' RACE reads in MiXCR, one entry per CDR3 protein. The sample lists some 240,000 distinct CDR3 sequences, about 5.2% seen once, with about 3.5% in the top ten. Material: CD4+ T cells sorted from PBMCs, obtained on the day of the yellow fever booster vaccination. These receptors were taken from a man aged 18 to 30 who received the YFV17D yellow fever vaccine. The CDR3 runs from the conserved cysteine through the conserved F or W.

v_call	j_call	cdr3_aa
TRBV7-2	TRBJ1-5	CASSRRDRWDTPQHF
TRBV5-1	TRBJ1-1	CASSQGVGPTEAFF
TRBV7-2	TRBJ2-7	CASSFGREGYEQYF
TRBV9	TRBJ1-6	CASSPTGTGVSPLHF
TRBV11-2	TRBJ1-4	CASSRPQGGALEKLFF
TRBV28	TRBJ1-2	CASSLMAGLDGYTF
TRBV19	TRBJ2-3	CASSRAGGRSTDTQYF
TRBV7-2	TRBJ1-6	CASSLGGTGVNSPLHF
TRBV12-3/TRBV12-4	TRBJ1-2	CASSPKGVLAGYTF
TRBV20-1	TRBJ2-2	CSARDRYTGELFF
TRBV6-4	TRBJ1-6	CATPTGDQALAGAPLHF
TRBV18	TRBJ2-5	CASSPRPLELYLQETQYF
TRBV5-1	TRBJ2-7	CASSLIAGASDEQYF
TRBV25-1	TRBJ1-5	CASSAGRGALDNQPQHF
TRBV19	TRBJ2-1	CASSIPPATISYNEQFF
TRBV2	TRBJ2-3	CASSDRTGTDTQYF
TRBV20-1	TRBJ2-3	CSASQGKDTQYF
TRBV4-3	TRBJ2-3	CASSQFNDREPNTDTQYF
TRBV6-5	TRBJ2-1	CASRNGRSLYNEQFF
TRBV3-1	TRBJ1-5	CASSRQGGNQPQHF
TRBV6-5	TRBJ1-2	CASRVLGGYTF
TRBV14	TRBJ2-4	CASSPQVGNIQYF
TRBV4-3	TRBJ2-3	CASSQGSGGGTDTQYF
TRBV23-1	TRBJ2-5	CASSQGEEGQETQYF
TRBV29-1	TRBJ2-5	CSVPPVLGETQYF
TRBV5-4	TRBJ1-2	CASSANEIGGYTF
TRBV7-2	TRBJ1-1	CASSSAKPGVVTLTGAFF